Sequencing of this TCR beta chain was carried out in a study of blood T cell repertoires in COVID-19. The table came from immunoSEQ multiplex PCR; TCRdb's copy has only in-frame clones and leaves some out. The table records 270,000 or so clones, approximately 83% of them present only once. Germline V gene lookup returns CDR1 SGHAT and CDR2 FQNNGV. Trimming cost V 1 base and J 2 bases, with 9 bases left between them. The length of the CDR3 is 14 residues. The chain is built from TRBV11-2 and TRBJ2-7; possibly TRBD2 for D (6 bases). This sequence was found in a woman in her fifties or sixties who had recovered from COVID-19. The sample taken for sequencing was peripheral blood. The CDR3 reads CASSLGGRTYEQYF. Here the CDR3 DNA reads TGTGCCAGCAGCTTAGGGGGGAGGACCTACGAGCAGTACTTC.